These T cell receptor beta chains were read from a single sample in a study of blood T cell repertoires in COVID-19. The data were produced by immunoSEQ multiplex PCR, yet TCRdb's version contains in-frame clones alone and is incomplete. The sample yields 300,000 to 350,000 clones, 80% to 90% seen once. Material: peripheral blood. These TCRs come from a man aged 25 to 45 with COVID-19, enrolled during active disease. CDR3s include the opening cysteine and the closing phenylalanine or tryptophan. Each record gives: J gene, D gene, clone size, V gene, CDR3 DNA, CDR3 protein. A D gene is named only where the DNA matches it firmly. Clone size is stated in some rows and not others, as once, few, many or a class when expanded.

TRBJ1-1,TRBD1,few,TRBV19,TGTGCCAGTAGCGATTCCGGGACAGGGGGCGCGATTGTAGCTTTCTTT,CASSDSGTGGAIVAFF
TRBJ1-2,TRBD1,once,TRBV28,TGTGCCAGCAGTTTGCCCTCTACAGGGGAAGGCTACACCTTC,CASSLPSTGEGYTF
TRBJ1-2,-,-,TRBV4-1,TGCGCCAGCAGCCAAGTCACAGGGAGTGGCTACACCTTC,CASSQVTGSGYTF
TRBJ1-2,-,-,TRBV27,TGTGCCAGCAGCCCGGGACACCTCTATGGCTACACCTTC,CASSPGHLYGYTF
TRBJ1-1,TRBD1,-,TRBV29-1,TGCAGCGTTGTGGGACAGGGGGAGTACACTGAAGCTTTCTTT,CSVVGQGEYTEAFF
TRBJ2-3,-,-,TRBV7-2,TGTGCCAGCAGCTTTTTAGGCACAGATACGCAGTATTTT,CASSFLGTDTQYF
TRBJ2-6,-,-,TRBV5-1,TGCGCCAGCAGCTTGGTGGGGACAACTGGGGCCAACGTCCTGACTTTC,CASSLVGTTGANVLTF
TRBJ1-1,-,-,TRBV7-6,TGTGCCAGCAGCCCTGGCAATATGAACACTGAAGCTTTCTTT,CASSPGNMNTEAFF
TRBJ2-5,-,-,TRBV24-1,TGTGCCACCAGTGATTCGGGAGAGACCCAGTACTTC,CATSDSGETQYF
TRBJ1-3,-,-,TRBV10-3,TGTGCCATCAGTGAGACAGGACAACGAAACACCATATATTTT,CAISETGQRNTIYF
TRBJ2-5,-,-,TRBV28,TGTGCCAGCAGTTTACCAGGATGGGAGACCCAGTACTTC,CASSLPGWETQYF
TRBJ2-4,TRBD1,-,TRBV4-3,TGCGCCAGCAGCCAAGACCTGGGACAGAAAAACATTCAGTACTTC,CASSQDLGQKNIQYF
TRBJ1-3,-,few,TRBV7-2,TGTGCCAGCAGCTTAGCACAGGGAAACACCATATATTTT,CASSLAQGNTIYF
TRBJ2-2,TRBD1,-,TRBV7-9,TGTGCCAGCAGCTTCCCCCGGACAGGGGATAACACCGGGGAGCTGTTTTTT,CASSFPRTGDNTGELFF
TRBJ1-3,-,few,TRBV6-5,TGTGCCAGCAGACCCCGTAGTACTGGAAACACCATATATTTT,CASRPRSTGNTIYF
TRBJ1-2,TRBD1,-,TRBV15,TGTGCCACCAGTGCTCGGACAGGGGAATCTTATGGCTACACCTTC,CATSARTGESYGYTF
TRBJ2-3,-,few,TRBV6-5,TGTGCCAGCAGTTACTCAGCGGCGGAGCTCACAGATACGCAGTATTTT,CASSYSAAELTDTQYF
TRBJ2-4,-,-,TRBV5-6,TGTGCCAGCAGCTGGGCTGGGGCCAAAAACATTCAGTACTTC,CASSWAGAKNIQYF
TRBJ2-7,-,-,TRBV2,TGTGCCAGCGTTGATAGCGAGAGAGCCTACGAGCAGTACTTC,CASVDSERAYEQYF
TRBJ2-1,TRBD2,-,TRBV27,TGTGCCAGCAGTGCGGGACTACTATACAATGAGCAGTTCTTC,CASSAGLLYNEQFF
TRBJ2-5,-,-,TRBV5-1,TGCGCCAGCAGCTCCTTTCCAGACTGGTACCAAGAGACCCAGTACTTC,CASSSFPDWYQETQYF
TRBJ1-1,-,-,TRBV27,TGTGCCAGCAGCTTAGGGCCCTTTATTGGGACTGAAGCTTTCTTT,CASSLGPFIGTEAFF
TRBJ2-3,TRBD2,few,TRBV6-4,TGTGCCAGCAGTGACGGGACTAGCAGCACAGATACGCAGTATTTT,CASSDGTSSTDTQYF
TRBJ2-5,TRBD1,-,TRBV6-5,TGTGCCAGCAGACCGGGACAGGGGAAAGAGACCCAGTACTTC,CASRPGQGKETQYF
TRBJ2-4,TRBD2,-,TRBV24-1,TGTGCCACCAGCCCCCGGGGGGGGCCAACACTCGGCGACATTCAGTACTTC,CATSPRGGPTLGDIQYF
TRBJ1-6,-,-,TRBV18,TGTGCCAGCTCACCGAACGGGTTCGACTCCTATAATTCACCCCTCCACTTT,CASSPNGFDSYNSPLHF
TRBJ2-7,-,-,TRBV6-2/TRBV6-3,TGTGCCAGCAGTTGGTCTAGCGAGCAGTACTTC,CASSWSSEQYF
TRBJ2-2,-,-,TRBV12-3/TRBV12-4,TGTGCCAGCAGTCGCGAGGAGACCGGGGAGCTGTTTTTT,CASSREETGELFF
TRBJ1-5,TRBD1,-,TRBV4-2,TGTGCCAGCAGCCAAGGCGCGGGACAGGGGCCGTATCAGCCCCAGCATTTT,CASSQGAGQGPYQPQHF
TRBJ1-3,-,-,TRBV5-1,TGCGCCAGCAGCCTTGGGACATTGAGCTCTGGAAACACCATATATTTT,CASSLGTLSSGNTIYF
TRBJ2-2,TRBD2,-,TRBV5-4,TGTGCCAGCAGCTTGGAAGCGGGAGTGACCGGGGAGCTGTTTTTT,CASSLEAGVTGELFF
TRBJ1-2,-,few,TRBV10-3,TGTGCCATCGGGGGGGAACTCTATGGCTACACCTTC,CAIGGELYGYTF
TRBJ2-7,-,-,TRBV18,TGTGCCAGCTCACCACCGGACATCACCTACGAGCAGTACTTC,CASSPPDITYEQYF
TRBJ2-5,-,-,TRBV19,TGTGCCAGTAGTTTGGAGAACCAAGAGACCCAGTACTTC,CASSLENQETQYF
TRBJ1-1,-,-,TRBV4-3,TGCGCCAGCAGCCAGTCGTCCCTGGGAGGGGGGAAGGCTGAAGCTTTCTTT,CASSQSSLGGGKAEAFF
TRBJ2-1,-,-,TRBV3-1/TRBV3-2,TGTGCCAGCAGCCAAGGTCCCAGAAATGAGCAGTTCTTC,CASSQGPRNEQFF
TRBJ2-1,TRBD2,-,TRBV7-7,TGTGCCAGCAGCCCCCGGACTAGCGGGTCGTACAATGAGCAGTTCTTC,CASSPRTSGSYNEQFF
TRBJ2-1,TRBD1,once,TRBV30,TGTGCCTGGAGTGTAGGACAGGGAATAAATGAGCAGTTCTTC,CAWSVGQGINEQFF
TRBJ2-7,TRBD2,-,TRBV29-1,TGCAGCGTTGTTCGGGGGGGGAGTAACTCCTACGAGCAGTACTTC,CSVVRGGSNSYEQYF
TRBJ2-2,-,-,TRBV5-1,TGCGCCAGCAGCTTAGGCGGAGGGGCGCGATATACCGGGGAGCTGTTTTTT,CASSLGGGARYTGELFF
TRBJ1-2,-,-,TRBV7-3,TGTGCCAGCAGCTTCGACAGACATTCGGGCTACACCTTC,CASSFDRHSGYTF
TRBJ1-2,-,-,TRBV14,TGTGCCAGCAGCCAAGTGTATCTCGAGGTCGCCTTC,CASSQVYLEVAF
TRBJ2-7,TRBD1,once,TRBV19,TGTGCCAGTAGTGGGGACAGGGCCGAGCAGTACTTC,CASSGDRAEQYF
TRBJ1-2,-,-,TRBV5-1,TGCGCCAGCAGCTTTCTTGGCAGTGCTAACTATGGCTACACCTTC,CASSFLGSANYGYTF
TRBJ2-2,-,once,TRBV7-8,TGTGCCAGCAGCTTTAAGAGAAGTGAAAAGAACACCGGGGAGCTGTTTTTT,CASSFKRSEKNTGELFF
TRBJ2-2,-,-,TRBV29-1,TGCAGCGTTCGTCTTAACACCGGGGAGCTGTTTTTT,CSVRLNTGELFF
TRBJ2-5,TRBD1,-,TRBV7-3,TGTGCCAGCAGCTTAACGCGGGACAGGGAGACCCAGTACTTC,CASSLTRDRETQYF
TRBJ2-1,TRBD2,-,TRBV3-1/TRBV3-2,TGTGCCAGCAGCCATGCTAGCGGGGGAGAGCAGTTCTTC,CASSHASGGEQFF
TRBJ2-4,-,many,TRBV6-2/TRBV6-3,TGTGCCAGCAGTTACGGCAGCGACAAAAACATTCAGTACTTC,CASSYGSDKNIQYF
TRBJ2-5,TRBD1,-,TRBV6-5,TGTGCCAGCAGTTTAGACAGGGCGCAAGAGACCCAGTACTTC,CASSLDRAQETQYF
TRBJ2-5,-,-,TRBV6-1,TGTGCCAGCAGTGAAAGGCAGGGGTGGGGAGAGACCCAGTACTTC,CASSERQGWGETQYF
TRBJ2-7,-,-,TRBV7-2,TGTGCCAGCAGCCGCGGGACCGCGATAATGTACGAGCAGTACTTC,CASSRGTAIMYEQYF
TRBJ1-2,-,-,TRBV11-2,TGTGCCAGCAGCGCACAGGGAGACTATGGCTACACCTTC,CASSAQGDYGYTF
TRBJ1-1,-,-,TRBV5-1,TGCGCCAGCAGCTTGGGGGTGACGGAGGCTGAAGCTTTCTTT,CASSLGVTEAEAFF
TRBJ2-7,TRBD1,-,TRBV7-8,TGTGCCAGCAGCTTACAAAAACCGGGACAGCCTAACTCCTACGAGCAGTACTTC,CASSLQKPGQPNSYEQYF
TRBJ2-2,-,once,TRBV7-3,TGTGCCAGCAGCCCCATGTACGGCGGGGAGCTGTTTTTT,CASSPMYGGELFF
TRBJ2-5,-,once,TRBV30,TGTGCCTGGCGATCCGGACAAGCCAGTCAAGAGACCCAGTACTTC,CAWRSGQASQETQYF
TRBJ2-7,TRBD1,-,TRBV7-8,TGTGCCAGCAGCCGACGACCGGGACAGGGACCCAGTTTGTGGGCGGGCGAGCAGTACTTC,CASSRRPGQGPSLWAGEQYF
TRBJ2-7,-,-,TRBV27,TGTGCCAGCAGTTTATCGGGCCGCTCCTACGAGCAGTACTTC,CASSLSGRSYEQYF